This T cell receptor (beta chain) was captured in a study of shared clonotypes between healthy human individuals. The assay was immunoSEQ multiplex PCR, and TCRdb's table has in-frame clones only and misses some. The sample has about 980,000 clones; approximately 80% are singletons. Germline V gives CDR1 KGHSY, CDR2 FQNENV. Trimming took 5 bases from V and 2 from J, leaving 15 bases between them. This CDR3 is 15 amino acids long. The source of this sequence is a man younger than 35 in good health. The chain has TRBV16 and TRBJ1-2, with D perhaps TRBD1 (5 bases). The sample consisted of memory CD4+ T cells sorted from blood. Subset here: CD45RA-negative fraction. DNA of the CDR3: TGTGCCAGCAGCGCCTCGGGACTGACGAACTATGGCTACACCTTC. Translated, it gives CASSASGLTNYGYTF.